This T cell receptor beta chain came from a study of response to subunit inactivated influenza vaccine. This clonotype was observed at least ten times. The V gene lost 4 bases and the J gene lost 6 bases, with 16 bases spanning the gap. CDR1 is LGHNA and CDR2 is YSLEER in the germline V gene. There are 15 residues in the CDR3. TCRdb reanalysed the RT-PCR reads using MiXCR and keeps one entry per CDR3 protein. This table holds about 830,000 distinct CDR3 sequences, approximately 17% found once. This receptor was identified in a man between 50 and 59 years old who received an inactivated influenza vaccine. This chain connects TRBV4-3 to TRBJ2-1, with D unresolved. The source material was PBMCs from blood, sampled 5 to 6 days after vaccination. This CDR3 is CASSPSGRSPNEQFF. The CDR3 DNA reads TGCGCCAGCAGCCCCTCAGGCCGCTCTCCCAATGAGCAGTTCTTC.